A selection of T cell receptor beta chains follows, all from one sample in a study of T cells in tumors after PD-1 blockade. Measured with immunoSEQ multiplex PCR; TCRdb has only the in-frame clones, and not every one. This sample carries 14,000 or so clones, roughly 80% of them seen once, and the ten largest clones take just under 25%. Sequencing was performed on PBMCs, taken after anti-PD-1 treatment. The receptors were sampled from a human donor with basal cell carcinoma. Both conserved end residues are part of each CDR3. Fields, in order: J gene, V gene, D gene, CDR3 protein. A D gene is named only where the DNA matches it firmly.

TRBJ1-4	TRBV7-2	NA	CASSLVGTTNEKLFF
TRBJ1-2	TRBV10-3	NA	CAISGQRSNYGYTF
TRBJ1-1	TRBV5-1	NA	CASSLEYAAMNTEAFF
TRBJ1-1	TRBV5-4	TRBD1	CASSAGQGDTEAFF
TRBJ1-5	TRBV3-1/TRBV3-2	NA	CASSQDLRQPQHF
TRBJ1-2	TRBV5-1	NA	CASSFDRVYGYTF
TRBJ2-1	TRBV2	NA	CASKGYNEQFF
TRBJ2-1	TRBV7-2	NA	CASSAAGSSYNEQFF
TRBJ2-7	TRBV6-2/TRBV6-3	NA	CASSPGGVSYEQYF
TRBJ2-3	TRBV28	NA	CASSPRLGFGTDTQYF
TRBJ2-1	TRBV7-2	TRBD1	CASSLRTGRVSYNEQFF
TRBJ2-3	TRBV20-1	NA	CSAGPRDRQYF
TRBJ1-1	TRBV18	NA	CASSPDLNTEAFF
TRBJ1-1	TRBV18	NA	CASSGGQDTEAFF
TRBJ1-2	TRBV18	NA	CASSQGFGGYGYTF
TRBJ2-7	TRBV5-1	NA	CASSLVPGSYEQYF
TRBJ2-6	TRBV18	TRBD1	CASSPPGTGVISGANVLTF
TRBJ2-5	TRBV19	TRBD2	CASSTWDYSQETQYF
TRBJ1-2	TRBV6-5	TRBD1	CASRATGDPFGYTF
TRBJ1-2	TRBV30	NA	CAWSQNGYTF
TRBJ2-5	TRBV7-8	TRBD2	CASSLQGLAHLETQYF
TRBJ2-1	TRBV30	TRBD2	CAWSVPGLAGGGEQFF
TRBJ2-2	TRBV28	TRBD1	CASRADRSNTGELFF
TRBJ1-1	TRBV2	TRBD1	CASSRLQQGVGRGTEAFF
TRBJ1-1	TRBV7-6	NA	CASSPRQDTEAFF
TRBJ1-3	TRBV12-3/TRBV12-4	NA	CASSISVGNTIYF
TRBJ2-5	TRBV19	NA	CASSINFGQETQYF
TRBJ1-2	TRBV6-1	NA	CASNHRERQGYTF
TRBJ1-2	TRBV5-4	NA	CASSLEQGNYGYTF
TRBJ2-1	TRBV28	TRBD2	CASSFGERGIYNEQFF
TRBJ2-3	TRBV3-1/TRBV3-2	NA	CASSQDTGIDTQYF
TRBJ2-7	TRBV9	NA	CASSHGHSYEQYF
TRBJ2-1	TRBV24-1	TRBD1	CATTSGTGLYNEQFF
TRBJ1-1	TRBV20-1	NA	CSASLNTEAFF
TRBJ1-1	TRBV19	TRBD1	CASNPKTGWNTEAFF
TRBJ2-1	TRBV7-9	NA	CASSLANEQFF
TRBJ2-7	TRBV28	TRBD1	CASSLGDRAYEQYF
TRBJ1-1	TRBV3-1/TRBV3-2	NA	CASSRWTATVTEAFF
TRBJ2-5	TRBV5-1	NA	CASSLVGVSGQETQYF
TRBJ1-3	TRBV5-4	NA	CASSLRGSGNTIYF
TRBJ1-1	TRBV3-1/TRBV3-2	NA	CASSLYDTEAFF
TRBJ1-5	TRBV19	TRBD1	CASRDRVNQPQHF
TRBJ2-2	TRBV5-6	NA	CASSLGVTGELFF
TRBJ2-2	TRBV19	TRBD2	CASSIQQLGGSTGELFF
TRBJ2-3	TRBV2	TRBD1	CASSDRQGGFLSDTQYF
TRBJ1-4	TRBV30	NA	CAWSETATNEKLFF
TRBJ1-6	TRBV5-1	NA	CASSFQGANSPLHF
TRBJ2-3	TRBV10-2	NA	CASSTDSRVYF
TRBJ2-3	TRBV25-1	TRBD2	CASSEFLGTSGGDTQYF
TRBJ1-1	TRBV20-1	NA	CSAREHSEAFF
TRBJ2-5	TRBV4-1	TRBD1	CASSRDDRVQETQYF
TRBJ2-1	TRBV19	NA	CASSGSGNEQFF
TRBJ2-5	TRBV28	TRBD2	CASSPKERLAGRQETQYF
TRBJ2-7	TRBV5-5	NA	CASSLPYEQYF
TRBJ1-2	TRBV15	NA	CATSREAQGRGSHGYTF
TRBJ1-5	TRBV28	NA	CASRLAGYNQPQHF
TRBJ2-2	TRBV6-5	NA	CASTKWGLGTGELFF
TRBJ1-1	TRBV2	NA	CASSDRPGVTEAFF
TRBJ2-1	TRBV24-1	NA	CATSASAGRLGYNEQFF